Described below is a single T cell receptor beta chain sequence and its context. Profiling relied on immunoSEQ multiplex PCR, and the TCRdb table lists in-frame clones only, not all of them. The sample has about 140,000 clones; about 89% are singletons. Looked up from germline, CDR1 is SNHLY and CDR2 is FYNNEI. V lost 7 bases and J lost 4; bases outside the gene matches: 15. The CDR3 is 17 amino acids. This record belongs to a study of T cell responses to AZD1222 COVID-19 vaccine. Study context: Some second doses came at about 4 weeks and others at about 12 weeks; these were pooled.

The sequences come from peripheral blood, collected on day 0 of AZD1222 vaccination. This chain connects TRBV2 to TRBJ1-3, with TRBD1 identical over 8 bases. The source is an adult in good health. This CDR3 reads CASKAGGDPHSGNTIYF. CDR3 nucleotides: TGTGCCAGCAAGGCAGGGGGCGACCCTCACTCAGGAAACACCATATATTTT.